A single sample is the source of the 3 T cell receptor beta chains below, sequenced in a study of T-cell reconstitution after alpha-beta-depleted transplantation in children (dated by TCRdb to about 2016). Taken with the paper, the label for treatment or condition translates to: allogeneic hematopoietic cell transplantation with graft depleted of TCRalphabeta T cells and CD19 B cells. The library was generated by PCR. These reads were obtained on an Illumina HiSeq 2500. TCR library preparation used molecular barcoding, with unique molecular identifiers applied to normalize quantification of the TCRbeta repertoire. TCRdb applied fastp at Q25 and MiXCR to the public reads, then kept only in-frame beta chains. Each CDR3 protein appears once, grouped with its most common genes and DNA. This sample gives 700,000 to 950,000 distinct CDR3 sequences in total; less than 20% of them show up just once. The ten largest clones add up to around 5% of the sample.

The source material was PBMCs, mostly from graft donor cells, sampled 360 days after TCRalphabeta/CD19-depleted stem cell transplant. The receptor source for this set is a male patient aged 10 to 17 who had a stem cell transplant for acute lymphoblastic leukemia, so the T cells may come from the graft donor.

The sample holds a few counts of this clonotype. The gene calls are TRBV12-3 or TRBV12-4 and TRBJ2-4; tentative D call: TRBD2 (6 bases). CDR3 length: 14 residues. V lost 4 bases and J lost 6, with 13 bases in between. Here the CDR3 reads CASSSPRRGNIQYF. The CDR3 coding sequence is TGTGCCAGCAGTTCCCCCCGGAGGGGAAACATTCAGTACTTC.

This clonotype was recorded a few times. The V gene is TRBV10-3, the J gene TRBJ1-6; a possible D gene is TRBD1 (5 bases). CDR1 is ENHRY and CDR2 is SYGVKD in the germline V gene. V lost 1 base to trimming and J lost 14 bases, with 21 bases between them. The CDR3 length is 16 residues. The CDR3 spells CAISEYDSGSFQTLHF. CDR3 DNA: TGTGCCATCAGTGAGTACGACAGTGGATCTTTCCAGACCCTCCACTTT.

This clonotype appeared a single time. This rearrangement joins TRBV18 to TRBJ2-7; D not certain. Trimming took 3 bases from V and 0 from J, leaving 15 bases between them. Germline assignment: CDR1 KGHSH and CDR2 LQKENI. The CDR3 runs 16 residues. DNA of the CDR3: TGTGCCAGCTCACCCATTGCCGCCGCCTTCTCCTACGAGCAGTACTTC. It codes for CASSPIAAAFSYEQYF.